This T cell receptor (beta chain) was sequenced for a study of cytomegalovirus exposure and HLA in healthy donors. Samples came from healthy bone marrow donors. 13 Jbeta primers and 60 Vbeta primers were used for the PCR. Assay: immunoSEQ multiplex PCR; the TCRdb copy retains only in-frame clones and omits some. The data contain roughly 99,000 clones, more than 70% of them seen just once; the ten biggest clones take up roughly 8%. The germline V gene encodes CDR1 SGHRS and CDR2 YFSETQ. The V gene end was trimmed by 4 bases and the J gene end by 2 bases; junction bases not matched to a gene: 5. CDR3 length equals 15 residues. This clone turned up a few times.

The origin of this receptor is a man aged 30 to 39 in good health and CMV-seronegative. The sample comprised PBMCs. The chain recombines TRBV5-1 with TRBJ2-5; TRBD2 matches 10 bases. CDR3 nucleotide sequence: TGCGCCAGCAGCCCGGGGACTAGCGTACAAGAGACCCAGTACTTC. Encoded protein: CASSPGTSVQETQYF.